These 29 T cell receptor beta chains came from one sample sequenced in a study of blood T cell repertoires in COVID-19. The protocol was immunoSEQ multiplex PCR, while the TCRdb copy is restricted to in-frame clones and leaves out a portion. The sample lists some 200,000 clones; 83% were seen once. Sequencing input: peripheral blood. The origin of the receptors is a woman under 40 with COVID-19, enrolled during active disease.

The chain has TRBV25-1 and TRBJ2-1; TRBD1 aligns across 9 bases. This CDR3 region has 11 residues. Unmatched junction bases numbered 6, after V lost 6 bases and J lost 15 bases. The V gene's germline CDR1 is MGHDK and CDR2 SYGVNS. The CDR3 region is CASRAGTGWFF. The CDR3 DNA follows: TGTGCCAGCAGAGCCGGGACAGGGTGGTTCTTC.

The J gene is TRBJ2-5, the V gene TRBV28; weak D call: TRBD2 (6 bases). The V and J ends lost 8 bases and 4 bases respectively, with 23 bases between them. Germline CDR1 and CDR2: MDHEN and SYDVKM. The CDR3 consists of 16 residues. This chain's CDR3 is CASGRTTGTVSETQYF. CDR3 DNA sequence: TGTGCCAGCGGACGAACGACCGGGACTGTATCAGAGACCCAGTACTTC.

This clone was seen once. The chain combines TRBV19 with TRBJ2-5, with 8 bases lining up with TRBD1. The CDR3 has 15 amino acids. Germline V gives CDR1 LNHDA, CDR2 SQIVND (reference sequence). With 1 base clipped from V and 4 bases from J, the junction kept 5 bases outside the gene matches. The CDR3 nucleotides are TGTGCCAGTAGTATAGCCAGGACAGGGACAGAGACCCAGTACTTC. Residues: CASSIARTGTETQYF. The entire variable domain, with the rest obtained from reference TRBV19 and TRBJ2-5, is as follows: DGGITQSPKYLFRKEGQNVTLSCEQNLNHDAMYWYRQDPGQGLRLIYYSQIVNDFQKGDIAEGYSVSREKKESFPLTVTSAQKNPTAFYLCASSIARTGTETQYFGPGTRLLVL.

The gene calls are TRBV3-1 (or the pseudogene TRBV3-2) and TRBJ1-2, with a weak D call TRBD1 (5 bases). The CDR3 extends over 13 amino acids. CDR1 is LGHDT and CDR2 is YNNKEL in the germline V gene (reference sequence). With 4 bases removed from V and 8 bases from J, the gap between germline ends came to 14 bases. In DNA, the CDR3 is TGTGCCAGCAGCCGAACCAAGGGGATCGGCTACACCTTC. Residues: CASSRTKGIGYTF.

V and J are TRBV4-1 and TRBJ2-4; TRBD2 matches at 7 bases. This CDR3 has 13 residues. Germline trimming cut 3 bases from V and 8 bases from J; bases unmatched to any gene: 4. Germline V gene sequence: CDR1 MGHRA, CDR2 YSYEKL. This chain's CDR3 is CASSHGGLDIQYF. DNA for the CDR3: TGCGCCAGCAGCCACGGGGGGTTGGACATTCAGTACTTC.

The J gene is TRBJ2-7, the V gene TRBV11-2; 7 nucleotides align to TRBD1. Germline loops: CDR1 SGHAT, CDR2 FQNNGV. The CDR3 contains 12 residues. Losses at the gene ends were 4 bases for V and 3 bases for J; bases not matched to a gene: 0. CDR3 bases: TGTGCCAGCAGCTGGGACAGCTACGAGCAGTACTTC. Its protein is CASSWDSYEQYF.

The CDR3 sequence: CASSFGGRGYTF. The CDR3 nucleotides read TGTGCCAGCAGTTTCGGAGGACGGGGCTACACCTTC. V gene TRBV12-3 or TRBV12-4 combines with J gene TRBJ1-2; D gene ambiguous. This CDR3 spans 12 amino acids. Trimming shortened V by 3 bases and J by 8 bases, and 10 bases separated the two germline ends.

The J gene is TRBJ2-2, the V gene TRBV4-1; D gene unclear. Germline-derived CDR1 and CDR2 are MGHRA and YSYEKL. V was clipped by 5 bases and J by 1 base, with 11 bases between them. This CDR3 has 15 amino acids. The CDR3: CASSEVAENTGELFF. CDR3 bases: TGCGCCAGCAGCGAGGTGGCGGAGAACACCGGGGAGCTGTTTTTT.

This clone was recorded once. The chain combines TRBV5-1 with TRBJ2-1; tentatively, D is TRBD2 (7 bases). CDR3 length: 15 residues. Trimming shortened V by 0 bases and J by 4 bases, and 11 bases separated the two germline ends. The germline V gene encodes CDR1 SGHRS and CDR2 YFSETQ. The CDR3 loop is CASSLAGGAYNEQFF. CDR3 sequence (DNA): TGCGCCAGCAGCTTGGCGGGGGGCGCTTACAATGAGCAGTTCTTC.

J is TRBJ1-5 and V is TRBV28; 7 bases line up with TRBD1. The V gene's germline CDR1 is MDHEN and CDR2 SYDVKM. The trim removed 5 bases at V and 2 bases at J, leaving 15 bases unmatched. The CDR3 is 18 residues long. CDR3 sequence (DNA): TGTGCCAGCAGTGCAGTAGGGGGCAGACTTAGGGGCAATCAGCCCCAGCATTTT. Amino acids: CASSAVGGRLRGNQPQHF.

The gene calls are TRBV12-3 or TRBV12-4 and TRBJ2-2; maybe TRBD2 (5 bases). The CDR3 is 13 amino acids. Trimming removed 7 bases at V and 7 bases at J, with 13 bases between. The CDR3, as DNA: TGTGCCAGCATCGTACTAGGTGTCGGGGAGCTGTTTTTT. Translated, it gives CASIVLGVGELFF.

This chain joins TRBV9 and TRBJ2-4; 7 bases are a match to TRBD1. V shed 4 bases and J 10 bases; nucleotides not matched to a gene: 5. The germline V gene has CDR1 SGDLS and CDR2 YYNGEE. The CDR3 contains 12 residues. Written as DNA, the CDR3 is TGTGCCAGCAGCACCGGACAGGAAATTCAGTACTTC. Encoded protein: CASSTGQEIQYF.

The J gene is TRBJ1-1, the V gene TRBV13; D unresolved. Germline CDR1 and CDR2: PRHDT and FYEKMQ (reference sequence). Trimming left V 5 bases short and J 4 bases short, with 14 bases between. The CDR3 is 14 amino acids. The chain's CDR3 is CASSVEGLGTEAFF. Here the CDR3 DNA reads TGTGCCAGCAGCGTCGAGGGTTTGGGCACTGAAGCTTTCTTT.

This chain joins TRBV2 and TRBJ2-2, with 14 bases lining up with TRBD2. CDR3 length equals 16 residues. V trimming: 10 bases; J trimming: 4 bases; junction bases outside the gene matches: 8. Germline CDR1 is SNHLY and CDR2 is FYNNEI. The CDR3 loop reads CAIRLAGGPRTGELFF. The CDR3 DNA sequence: TGTGCCATTAGACTAGCGGGAGGGCCTCGCACCGGGGAGCTGTTTTTT. Drawing the rest from reference TRBV2 and TRBJ2-2, the complete variable domain is EPEVTQTPSHQVTQMGQEVILRCVPISNHLYFYWYRQILGQKVEFLVSFYNNEISEKSEIFDDQFSVERPDGSNFTLKIRSTKLEDSAMYFCAIRLAGGPRTGELFFGEGSRLTVL.

The chain links TRBV28 to TRBJ1-2; TRBD1 matches at 7 bases. This CDR3 is built from 14 residues. Looked up from germline, CDR1 is MDHEN and CDR2 is SYDVKM. The trim removed 3 bases at V and 3 bases at J, leaving 4 bases unmatched. The DNA for the CDR3 is TGTGCCAGCAGTTTCGGCGGGACAGACTATGGCTACACCTTC. Residues: CASSFGGTDYGYTF.

V gene TRBV3-1 (or the pseudogene TRBV3-2) combines with J gene TRBJ2-3; D uncertain. Per germline, CDR1 LGHDT and CDR2 YNNKEL (reference sequence). CDR3 length equals 13 residues. V lost 4 bases and J lost 5, with 10 bases in between. CDR3 in amino acids: CASSPRGRDTQYF. CDR3 coding DNA: TGTGCCAGCAGCCCCCGAGGTCGAGATACGCAGTATTTT.

This clone showed up just a few times. The CDR3 region is CAWSVLRGQGVQYF. Written as DNA, the CDR3 is TGTGCCTGGAGTGTACTTCGGGGACAGGGGGTCCAGTACTTC. This sequence joins TRBV30 and TRBJ2-5; 11 bases line up with TRBD1. This CDR3 contains 14 residues. V was clipped by 0 bases and J by 10 bases; unmatched bases: 7. CDR1 and CDR2 (germline): GTSNPN, SVGIG (reference sequence).

The chain joins TRBV5-1 to TRBJ1-3; D is unclear. The length of the CDR3 is 17 residues. V was cut by 0 bases and J by 0 bases, with 13 bases left in between. CDR1 is SGHRS, CDR2 YFSETQ, per germline. DNA for the CDR3: TGCGCCAGCAGCTTGGCCAGCGAAGGCGGCTCTGGAAACACCATATATTTT. Its translation is CASSLASEGGSGNTIYF.

The gene calls are TRBV30 and TRBJ2-7; tentative D call: TRBD2 (5 bases). The CDR3 covers 11 residues. Germline V gene data show CDR1 as GTSNPN and CDR2 as SVGIG (reference sequence). Trimming shortened V by 6 bases and J by 5 bases, and 11 bases separated the two germline ends. CDR3 in amino acids: CACSEVDEQYF. For the CDR3, the DNA is TGTGCCTGCTCGGAGGTCGACGAGCAGTACTTC. Supplemented by reference TRBV30 and TRBJ2-7, the full variable domain reads SQTIHQWPATLVQPVGSPLSLECTVEGTSNPNLYWYRQAAGRGLQLLFYSVGIGQISSEVPQNLSASRPQDRQFILSSKKLLLSDSGFYLCACSEVDEQYFGPGTRLTVT.

This chain uses TRBV12-5 with TRBJ1-2, with 10 nucleotides matching TRBD1. The J segment lost 7 bases and the V segment lost 5 bases, leaving 7 bases of the junction unmatched. Looked up from germline, CDR1 is LGHNT and CDR2 is FRNRAP. The CDR3 runs 14 residues. The CDR3 sequence is CASGPGQGRLGYTF. In DNA form, the CDR3 reads TGTGCTAGTGGTCCGGGACAGGGGAGACTTGGCTACACCTTC.

The chain carries TRBV28 and TRBJ2-3; 10 bases are shared with TRBD2. The V gene's germline CDR1 is MDHEN and CDR2 SYDVKM. The CDR3 has 15 residues. Unmatched junction bases numbered 13, after V lost 8 bases and J lost 8 bases. The CDR3 loop reads CASQTALAGRVTQYF. The DNA for the CDR3 is TGTGCCAGCCAGACCGCACTAGCGGGGCGTGTTACGCAGTATTTT.

The chain carries TRBV9 and TRBJ2-2; D possibly corresponds to TRBD2 (6 bases). Trimming cost V 0 bases and J 3 bases, with 9 bases left between them. This CDR3 contains 15 residues. Looked up from germline, CDR1 is SGDLS and CDR2 is YYNGEE. The CDR3 region is CASSVATRHTGELFF. The CDR3 nucleotides are TGTGCCAGCAGCGTAGCGACTAGACACACCGGGGAGCTGTTTTTT.

In this sample, this clone turned up a few times. This chain joins TRBV7-2 and TRBJ1-4; 10 positions agree with TRBD1. The J segment lost 12 bases and the V segment lost 5 bases, leaving 9 bases of the junction unmatched. The CDR3 length is 14 residues. Germline V gene lookup returns CDR1 SGHTA and CDR2 FQGNSA. This CDR3 reads CASSPVGTGAELFF. DNA of the CDR3: TGTGCCAGCAGCCCCGTCGGGACAGGGGCCGAACTGTTTTTT. Based on the CDR3 plus reference TRBV7-2 and TRBJ1-4, the full variable domain is GAGVSQSPSNKVTEKGKDVELRCDPISGHTALYWYRQSLGQGLEFLIYFQGNSAPDKSGLPSDRFSAERTGGSVSTLTIQRTQQEDSAVYLCASSPVGTGAELFFGSGTQLSVL.

CDR3: CASSPGGFNTGELFF. CDR3 sequence (DNA): TGTGCCAGCAGCCCGGGAGGATTCAACACCGGGGAGCTGTTTTTT. J is TRBJ2-2 and V is TRBV5-4; 7 nucleotides match TRBD2. The CDR3 has 15 residues. J gave up 2 bases and V 4 bases, and 5 bases lay outside the gene matches. The germline V gene encodes CDR1 SGHNT and CDR2 YYREEE (reference sequence).

The chain uses TRBV7-2 and TRBJ2-5; D perhaps matches TRBD1 (5 bases). V gave up 5 bases and J gave up 4 bases, with 11 bases separating them. Germline CDR1 and CDR2: SGHTA and FQGNSA. The CDR3 runs 13 residues. This CDR3 is CASSPRQLETQYF. The CDR3 DNA sequence: TGTGCCAGCAGCCCACGACAGTTAGAGACCCAGTACTTC. Full variable domain (missing parts from reference TRBV7-2 and TRBJ2-5): GAGVSQSPSNKVTEKGKDVELRCDPISGHTALYWYRQSLGQGLEFLIYFQGNSAPDKSGLPSDRFSAERTGGSVSTLTIQRTQQEDSAVYLCASSPRQLETQYFGPGTRLLVL.

J is TRBJ2-5 and V is TRBV7-2; TRBD2 aligns across 10 bases. J lost 5 bases, V lost 6 bases, and 12 bases had no gene match. Germline V gene data show CDR1 as SGHTA and CDR2 as FQGNSA. The CDR3 runs 16 residues. The CDR3 is CASRSTSGTGRETQYF. The CDR3 DNA reads as TGTGCCAGCAGGTCTACTAGCGGGACTGGCCGGGAGACCCAGTACTTC.

The chain employs TRBV5-4 and TRBJ1-2; 9 bases match TRBD1. CDR3 length: 17 residues. V trimming: 0 bases; J trimming: 4 bases; junction bases outside the gene matches: 10. Germline V gene sequence: CDR1 SGHNT, CDR2 YYREEE (reference sequence). The CDR3 DNA is TGTGCCAGCAGCTTGGGACAGGGGGTATCTACCGGCTATGGCTACACCTTC. Translated, it gives CASSLGQGVSTGYGYTF.

The chain carries TRBV6-5 and TRBJ1-2; D not resolved. CDR1 is MNHEY and CDR2 is SVGAGI in the germline V gene. V was cut by 8 bases and J by 1 base, with 5 bases left in between. The CDR3 sequence is 11 residues long. CDR3 nucleotides: TGTGCCAGCGTAGATAACTATGGCTACACCTTC. The encoded protein is CASVDNYGYTF.

The V gene is TRBV10-3, the J gene TRBJ2-7, with a tentative D call TRBD2 (6 bases). V was shortened by 0 bases and J by 2 bases, with 14 bases between the two germline ends. Per the germline V gene, CDR1 is ENHRY and CDR2 is SYGVKD. This CDR3 has 16 amino acids. This chain's CDR3 is CAISESGTGGTYEQYF. Here the CDR3 DNA reads TGTGCCATCAGTGAGTCCGGGACCGGGGGTACCTACGAGCAGTACTTC.